This TCR beta chain was identified in a study of blood T cell repertoires in COVID-19. This clone was detected only a few times. Trimming shortened V by 5 bases and J by 5 bases, and 10 bases separated the two germline ends. The length of the CDR3 is 13 residues. The germline CDR1 and CDR2 sequences are SGHVS and FQNEAQ. Produced via immunoSEQ multiplex PCR; TCRdb's table is partial and in-frame only. Found here are over 40,000 clones, about 89% of them singletons; the top ten hold roughly a quarter. V is TRBV7-8 and J is TRBJ1-5; D is uncertain. Sequenced input: peripheral blood. The sequence was obtained from a human donor in a cohort sampled during active COVID-19. CDR3 coding DNA: TGTGCCAGCAGCCCCACCACGGATCAGCCCCAGCATTTT. Its protein product is CASSPTTDQPQHF.